This T cell receptor beta chain was identified in a study of OX40 agonist ivuxolimab in advanced cancers. Study information: Patients were dosed with the agonistic anti-OX40 (CD134) antibody ivuxolimab. A male proportion of over 75% was recorded, with mean age approximately 64 years and range about 20 to 85. Prior therapy, whether anti-PD-1, anti-PD-L1 or anti-CTLA-4, was allowed, and more than 35% had some.

V gave up 4 bases and J gave up 1 base, with 9 bases separating them. The CDR3 extends over 14 amino acids. Germline-derived CDR1 and CDR2 are SGHRS and YFSETQ. Details on this clone: The same CDR3 is also encoded by other DNA sequences in this sample.

The assay was immunoSEQ multiplex PCR, and TCRdb's table has in-frame clones only and misses some. Of 75,000 to 95,000 clones listed, over 80% are singletons. This specimen was CD4+ or CD8+ T cells sorted from blood, taken in a trial of the OX40 agonist ivuxolimab. The clonotype comes from an adult with an advanced solid tumor such as melanoma, head and neck, liver or kidney cancer. The V call is TRBV5-1, the J call TRBJ1-5, with D possibly being TRBD1 (5 bases). Here the CDR3 DNA reads TGCGCCAGCAGCCCCGGACAAAGCAATCAGCCCCAGCATTTT. Translated, it gives CASSPGQSNQPQHF.